Following are 28 T cell receptor beta chains from one sample sequenced in a study of control samples from healthy donors and cancer patients. Here immunoSEQ multiplex PCR was the method, and the copy in TCRdb shows in-frame clones only, minus some. The sample lists about 89,000 clones; about 85% were seen once. Sequenced sample: blood. The receptors stem from a middle-aged woman in good health.

Written as DNA, the CDR3 is TGTGCCAGCACCCCTGGTAGGACCCGGGGTACGCAGTATTTT. Residues: CASTPGRTRGTQYF. This chain connects TRBV28 to TRBJ2-3; tentative D call: TRBD2 (5 bases). Germline lookup yields CDR1 MDHEN and CDR2 SYDVKM. The CDR3 sequence is 14 residues long. V was pared by 7 bases and J by 8 bases, with 19 bases between.

This chain joins TRBV11-3 and TRBJ2-3; D is perhaps TRBD2 (7 bases). CDR3 length: 16 residues. Germline V gives CDR1 SGHNT, CDR2 YENEEA. Trimming stripped 5 bases from V and 0 bases from J, with 15 bases between. CDR3 sequence reads: CASSPGGGLSTDTQYF. CDR3 bases: TGTGCCAGCAGCCCGGGCGGGGGCCTAAGCACAGATACGCAGTATTTT.

V usage is TRBV6-5 and J usage is TRBJ1-2, with D perhaps matching TRBD1 (6 bases). V was trimmed by 6 bases and J by 4 bases, leaving 12 bases between them. The CDR3 length is 13 residues. The V gene's germline CDR1 is MNHEY and CDR2 SVGAGI. The CDR3, as DNA: TGTGCCAGCAGCGCCACAGGGCCCTATGGCTACACCTTC. It encodes CASSATGPYGYTF.

The chain carries TRBV7-2 and TRBJ2-1; D possibly corresponds to TRBD1 (6 bases). The CDR3 contains 14 residues. The V end was cut by 3 bases, the J end by 6 bases, with 12 bases between. CDR1 SGHTA and CDR2 FQGNSA come from the germline V gene. The CDR3 spells CASSFWGLRNEQFF. CDR3 in DNA: TGTGCCAGCAGCTTTTGGGGGCTTCGCAATGAGCAGTTCTTC.

The chain has TRBV5-1 and TRBJ1-1, with no clear D. V gave up 0 bases and J gave up 1 base, with 10 bases separating them. The germline gives CDR1 SGHRS, CDR2 YFSETQ. The CDR3 totals 15 residues. Here the CDR3 reads CASSLVGLRNTEAFF. The CDR3 DNA reads as TGCGCCAGCAGCTTGGTTGGGCTCCGGAACACTGAAGCTTTCTTT.

The chain uses TRBV5-5 and TRBJ2-4; TRBD2 matches 7 bases. V was clipped by 3 bases and J by 10 bases; unmatched bases: 19. Germline loops: CDR1 SGHKS, CDR2 YYEKEE (reference sequence). CDR3 size: 17 residues. The CDR3 spells CASSWPSLAALDGIQYF. The DNA of the CDR3 is TGTGCCAGCAGCTGGCCGTCTCTAGCGGCACTCGATGGGATTCAGTACTTC. The whole variable domain, remainder taken from reference TRBV5-5 and TRBJ2-4, is DAGVTQSPTHLIKTRGQQVTLRCSPISGHKSVSWYQQVLGQGPQFIFQYYEKEERGRGNFPDRFSARQFPNYSSELNVNALLLGDSALYLCASSWPSLAALDGIQYFGAGTRLSVL.

The chain is built from TRBV29-1 and TRBJ1-2, with D possibly matching TRBD1 (5 bases). Per the germline V gene, CDR1 is SQVTM and CDR2 is ANQGSEA. Trimming removed 3 bases from V and 4 bases from J, with 12 bases in between. CDR3 length: 13 amino acids. The DNA of the CDR3 is TGCAGCGTTGAGCAGGGACGTTCCTATGGCTACACCTTC. The encoded protein is CSVEQGRSYGYTF.

The chain joins TRBV7-2 to TRBJ2-1, with 11 bases that match TRBD2. After removal of 5 bases from V and 10 bases from J, the junction contained 7 bases not matched to a gene. This CDR3 is 14 amino acids long. CDR1 and CDR2 from the germline V gene are SGHTA and FQGNSA. Written as DNA, the CDR3 is TGTGCCAGCAGCCCGGGACTAGCGGAGGGGGAGCAGTTCTTC. Protein product: CASSPGLAEGEQFF.

V gene TRBV4-1 combines with J gene TRBJ1-1, with a tentative D call TRBD1 (6 bases). Germline CDR1 is MGHRA and CDR2 is YSYEKL. Trimming took 2 bases from V and 6 from J, leaving 31 bases between them. This CDR3 has 20 amino acids. Here the CDR3 reads CASSQMVGQQKLQVLAEAFF. The CDR3 nucleotides read TGCGCCAGCAGCCAAATGGTAGGACAGCAAAAATTACAAGTATTGGCTGAAGCTTTCTTT.

The chain joins TRBV29-1 to TRBJ1-1; D is unresolved. V lost 4 bases to trimming and J lost 4 bases, with 4 bases between them. The germline V gene has CDR1 SQVTM and CDR2 ANQGSEA. The CDR3 runs to 10 residues. This CDR3 is CSVVTTEAFF. The CDR3 DNA is TGCAGCGTTGTTACCACTGAAGCTTTCTTT.

The CDR3: CASSLEGGPGDTQYF. The CDR3 coding sequence is TGTGCCAGCAGCTTGGAAGGGGGGCCTGGAGATACGCAGTATTTT. The gene calls are TRBV5-6 and TRBJ2-3; D possibly matches TRBD1 or TRBD2 (6 bases each). The CDR3 is made up of 15 amino acids. V gave up 0 bases and J gave up 5 bases, with 13 bases separating them. Germline assignment: CDR1 SGHDT and CDR2 YYEEEE.

In DNA, the CDR3 is TGTGCCAGCAGTTACGGCCCAGGGGGTGGGGAAAAACTGTTTTTT. Translated, it gives CASSYGPGGGEKLFF. The chain uses TRBV6-5 and TRBJ1-4, with 7 nucleotides matching TRBD1. V shed 2 bases, J shed 8 bases, and the junction held 8 bases outside the gene matches. CDR3 length equals 15 residues. Germline CDR1 MNHEY, CDR2 SVGAGI.

V gene TRBV11-3 combines with J gene TRBJ2-1; D unresolved. Trimming shortened V by 3 bases and J by 9 bases, and 12 bases separated the two germline ends. The germline V gene has CDR1 SGHNT and CDR2 YENEEA. The CDR3 is made up of 13 amino acids. In DNA, the CDR3 is TGTGCCAGCAGCTTGGGCGACGTAACTGAGCAGTTCTTC. This codes for CASSLGDVTEQFF.

The J gene is TRBJ1-2, the V gene TRBV24-1; D is ambiguous. This CDR3 comprises 12 residues. V gave up 1 base and J gave up 6 bases, with 5 bases separating them. The germline CDR1 and CDR2 sequences are KGHDR and SFDVKD. Written as DNA, the CDR3 is TGTGCCACCAGTGATTTATTAGATGGCTACACCTTC. Amino acid sequence: CATSDLLDGYTF.

Concerning this clone: The same CDR3 can be traced to other DNA sequences in this sample. The V and J genes are TRBV7-9 and TRBJ2-1, with 9 positions matching TRBD2. This CDR3 has 16 amino acids. Germline V gives CDR1 SEHNR, CDR2 FQNEAQ (reference sequence). V shed 4 bases and J 8 bases; nucleotides not matched to a gene: 12. Here the CDR3 reads CASSYGGGGAGYEQFF. The CDR3 DNA reads TGTGCCAGCAGCTACGGGGGCGGGGGGGCAGGCTATGAGCAGTTCTTC.

This clone was detected once. The CDR3 DNA follows: TGCGCCAGCAGCCAAGACCCCCCCCCGGGGGGCCGGAATGAGCAGTTCTTC. Its translation is CASSQDPPPGGRNEQFF. The chain couples TRBV4-1 to TRBJ2-1, with D perhaps matching TRBD2 (7 bases). Germline-derived CDR1 and CDR2 are MGHRA and YSYEKL. The CDR3 is 17 amino acids. The V gene lost 0 bases and the J gene lost 7 bases, with 19 bases spanning the gap.

The V and J genes are TRBV6-6 and TRBJ2-1; D is perhaps TRBD1 (6 bases). Trimming pared 5 bases from V and 9 bases from J, leaving 17 bases between. Per germline, CDR1 MNHNY and CDR2 SVGAGI (reference sequence). This CDR3 region has 14 residues. This CDR3 is CASSPIAGAPEQFF. For the CDR3, the DNA is TGTGCCAGCAGTCCAATTGCAGGGGCACCTGAGCAGTTCTTC.

The chain couples TRBV4-1 to TRBJ1-1; D is undetermined. Trimming pared 1 base from V and 12 bases from J, leaving 18 bases between. CDR3 length: 14 residues. Germline V gives CDR1 MGHRA, CDR2 YSYEKL. The chain's CDR3 is CASSQGPGSFTSFF. The DNA of the CDR3 is TGCGCCAGCAGCCAAGGACCGGGGTCTTTTACGTCTTTCTTT.

The chain is built from TRBV5-8 and TRBJ1-1; D is undetermined. V lost 0 bases and J 5 bases, leaving 14 bases between the germline ends. There are 15 residues in the CDR3. Germline CDR1 is SGHTS and CDR2 is YDEGEE. In nucleotides, the CDR3 is TGTGCCAGCAGCTTGGGAGGATCGGGGAGGACTGAAGCTTTCTTT. Residues: CASSLGGSGRTEAFF.

This clone was detected once. This sequence joins TRBV9 and TRBJ1-2; TRBD1 is a possible D gene (6 bases). In germline, CDR1 is SGDLS, CDR2 YYNGEE. V shed 3 bases and J shed 4 bases, with 13 bases lying between them. This CDR3 contains 14 residues. The CDR3 DNA reads TGTGCCAGCAGCGCCGGCCAGGGGACCTATGGCTACACCTTC. Amino acid sequence: CASSAGQGTYGYTF.

The DNA of the CDR3 is TGTGCTAGTGGGCACCTCGGGGGTGACCAGTTCTTC. This translates into CASGHLGGDQFF. This sequence joins TRBV12-5 and TRBJ2-1; a weak D match, TRBD2 (6 bases). V lost 6 bases to trimming and J lost 13 bases, with 16 bases between them. Germline V gene lookup returns CDR1 LGHNT and CDR2 FRNRAP. This CDR3 has 12 amino acids.

The chain has TRBV25-1 and TRBJ1-3; the D gene is possibly TRBD1 (6 bases). Deletions cut 6 bases from V and 0 bases from J, with 9 bases between. The length of the CDR3 is 14 residues. Per the germline V gene, CDR1 is MGHDK and CDR2 is SYGVNS. In DNA form, the CDR3 reads TGTGCCAGCAGACGGGACAACTCTGGAAACACCATATATTTT. Translating it yields CASRRDNSGNTIYF.

The CDR3 bases are TGTGCCAGCTCACCACAAGGACAGGGAATCACTGAAGCTTTCTTT. Its translation: CASSPQGQGITEAFF. The chain has TRBV18 and TRBJ1-1, with 8 nucleotides matching TRBD1. V shed 1 base and J 4 bases; nucleotides not matched to a gene: 5. This CDR3 spans 15 amino acids. Germline CDR1 reads KGHSH; CDR2 reads LQKENI. Full variable domain (missing parts from reference TRBV18 and TRBJ1-1): NAGVMQNPRHLVRRRGQEARLRCSPMKGHSHVYWYRQLPEEGLKFMVYLQKENIIDESGMPKERFSAEFPKEGPSILRIQQVVRGDSAAYFCASSPQGQGITEAFFGQGTRLTVV.

The gene calls are TRBV29-1 and TRBJ2-1; 7 bases match TRBD2. Germline V gives CDR1 SQVTM, CDR2 ANQGSEA. The trim removed 4 bases at V and 6 bases at J, leaving 3 bases unmatched. This CDR3 contains 12 residues. This CDR3 is CSVGLAANEQFF. In nucleotides, the CDR3 is TGCAGCGTTGGGCTAGCGGCCAATGAGCAGTTCTTC.

The V gene is TRBV10-3, the J gene TRBJ2-7; 7 bases match TRBD2. In germline, CDR1 is ENHRY, CDR2 SYGVKD. V trimming: 0 bases; J trimming: 0 bases; junction bases outside the gene matches: 2. This CDR3 has 15 residues. CDR3 amino acids: CAISESGGSSYEQYF. CDR3 coding DNA: TGTGCCATCAGTGAGTCCGGGGGGAGCTCCTACGAGCAGTACTTC.

The chain has TRBV7-2 and TRBJ2-3; 8 bases fit TRBD2. The CDR3 has 15 residues. The junction had 6 bases not matched to a gene; V was cut back by 3 bases and J by 4 bases. Germline loops: CDR1 SGHTA, CDR2 FQGNSA. The CDR3 sequence: CASSFRGGLADTQYF. The CDR3 nucleotides read TGTGCCAGCAGCTTCCGGGGGGGCTTGGCAGATACGCAGTATTTT.

The CDR3 DNA follows: TGTGCCAGCAGCGGGATGACAGGGCGGGGAGCAAACCAAGAGACCCAGTACTTC. This encodes CASSGMTGRGANQETQYF. The chain combines TRBV9 with TRBJ2-5; tentatively, D is TRBD1 (7 bases). With 3 bases removed from V and 0 bases from J, the gap between germline ends came to 21 bases. CDR1 is SGDLS and CDR2 is YYNGEE in the germline V gene. This CDR3 contains 18 residues.

The rearrangement links TRBV30 to TRBJ2-3; D is ambiguous. The CDR3 length is 12 residues. Germline CDR1 is GTSNPN and CDR2 is SVGIG (reference sequence). Trimming removed 3 bases at V and 5 bases at J, with 9 bases between. The CDR3 loop is CAWRSWGDTQYF. CDR3 coding DNA: TGTGCCTGGAGATCTTGGGGAGATACGCAGTATTTT.